The 19 T cell receptor beta chains below were found in one sample sequenced in a study of blood T cell repertoires in COVID-19. Some clones are missing from TCRdb's copy, which holds only in-frame ones; the method was immunoSEQ multiplex PCR. The data show 300,000 to 400,000 clones, more than 80% seen once. The sample comprised PBMCs or T cells enriched from blood (not recorded which). These receptors were collected from a man between 18 and 29 years old who had recovered from COVID-19.

V gene TRBV24-1 combines with J gene TRBJ2-1; 12 nucleotides match TRBD2. Germline V gene data show CDR1 as KGHDR and CDR2 as SFDVKD. V was pared by 1 base and J by 6 bases, with 3 bases of the junction left unmatched. The CDR3 totals 16 residues. In nucleotides, the CDR3 is TGTGCCACCAGTGATTTCAGGACTAGCGGGACCAATGAGCAGTTCTTC. Protein: CATSDFRTSGTNEQFF.

This chain links TRBV21-1 with TRBJ2-1; the D call of TRBD1 is as the table states it, not checked on the DNA. TRBV21-1 corresponds to a pseudogene. The CDR3 is made up of 14 amino acids. The DNA for the CDR3 is TGTGCCATTACAGGGGCCCGCTCCTACAATGAGCAGTTCTTC. This encodes CAITGARSYNEQFF.

This CDR3 is CASSLATGMNTEAFF. The CDR3, as DNA: TGTGCCAGCAGCTTAGCGACAGGGATGAACACTGAAGCTTTCTTT. The genes are TRBV7-6 and TRBJ1-1; TRBD1 aligns across 7 bases. The J segment lost 0 bases and the V segment lost 0 bases, leaving 1 base of the junction unmatched. CDR1 SGHVS and CDR2 FNYEAQ come from the germline V gene. This CDR3 contains 15 residues.

The V gene is TRBV27, the J gene TRBJ1-5, with a possible D match to TRBD1 (6 bases). This CDR3 is 16 amino acids long. Germline values: CDR1 MNHEY, CDR2 SMNVEV (reference sequence). Trimming cost V 0 bases and J 2 bases, with 11 bases left between them. The CDR3 protein is CASSLSGGMGNQPQHF. The CDR3 nucleotides read TGTGCCAGCAGTTTATCAGGGGGTATGGGCAATCAGCCCCAGCATTTT.

V gene TRBV5-4 combines with J gene TRBJ2-7; 9 positions agree with TRBD1. Germline CDR1 and CDR2: SGHNT and YYREEE (reference sequence). J gave up 3 bases and V 2 bases, and 9 bases lay outside the gene matches. CDR3 length: 16 amino acids. The CDR3 region has the DNA TGTGCCAGCAGCTTAGGGGCGGGACAGGGTATCTACGAGCAGTACTTC. This translates into CASSLGAGQGIYEQYF.

The V and J genes are TRBV18 and TRBJ2-5, with 11 bases lining up with TRBD1. J lost 2 bases, V lost 1 base, and 3 bases had no gene match. Germline V lookup: CDR1 KGHSH, CDR2 LQKENI. There are 16 residues in the CDR3. The CDR3 DNA is TGTGCCAGCTCACCACGGACAGGGGGCGTACAAGAGACCCAGTACTTC. Its protein product is CASSPRTGGVQETQYF.

The chain uses TRBV7-2 and TRBJ2-7, with 8 bases aligning to TRBD2. In germline, CDR1 is SGHTA, CDR2 FQGNSA. V shed 1 base and J 0 bases; nucleotides not matched to a gene: 2. The CDR3 is 15 amino acids. The chain's CDR3 is CASSLVSGSSYEQYF. The CDR3 DNA reads TGTGCCAGCAGCTTAGTAAGCGGGAGCTCCTACGAGCAGTACTTC.

The V gene is TRBV5-6, the J gene TRBJ2-1; 9 bases agree with TRBD2. Germline V gene lookup returns CDR1 SGHDT and CDR2 YYEEEE. The CDR3 totals 16 residues. The V segment lost 6 bases and the J segment 5 bases; nucleotides outside the gene matches: 12. The CDR3 reads CASTRLAERVHNEQFF. The CDR3 DNA reads as TGTGCCAGCACCAGACTAGCGGAGAGGGTGCACAATGAGCAGTTCTTC.

The chain recombines TRBV3-1 (or the pseudogene TRBV3-2) with TRBJ2-7; 14 positions agree with TRBD2. V lost 0 bases and J lost 12; bases outside the gene matches: 7. The germline gives CDR1 LGHDT, CDR2 YNNKEL (reference sequence). The length of the CDR3 is 15 residues. In nucleotides, the CDR3 is TGTGCCAGCAGCCAAGACTGGACTAGCGGGGGGCGGCTGTACTTC. Its protein is CASSQDWTSGGRLYF.

The chain carries TRBV7-8 and TRBJ1-1, with 9 bases lining up with TRBD1. Germline V lookup: CDR1 SGHVS, CDR2 FQNEAQ. The CDR3 contains 14 residues. Trimming took 2 bases from V and 3 from J; bases not matched to a gene: 1. CDR3 sequence (DNA): TGTGCCAGCAGCTTAAGGGACAGGGACACTGAAGCTTTCTTT. This encodes CASSLRDRDTEAFF.

The V gene is TRBV3-1 (or the pseudogene TRBV3-2), the J gene TRBJ2-1, with TRBD2 matching 10 bases. V lost 8 bases to trimming and J lost 5 bases; unmatched junction nucleotides: 9. CDR1 is LGHDT and CDR2 is YNNKEL in the germline V gene (reference sequence). The length of the CDR3 is 15 residues. DNA for the CDR3: TGTGCCAGCTCTCTAGCGGGAGTCCCCCACAATGAGCAGTTCTTC. Translation: CASSLAGVPHNEQFF.

The V gene is TRBV14, the J gene TRBJ1-2, with unresolved D. V lost 0 bases, J lost 8 bases, and 7 bases lay in between. The CDR3 spans 12 residues. The germline CDR1 and CDR2 sequences are SGHDN and FVKESK. This CDR3 reads CASSQDRLGYTF. DNA of the CDR3: TGTGCCAGCAGCCAAGATCGACTGGGCTACACCTTC.

V and J are TRBV5-6 and TRBJ1-2; TRBD1 matches 10 bases. The germline CDR1 and CDR2 sequences are SGHDT and YYEEEE. The junction had 7 bases not matched to a gene; V was cut back by 2 bases and J by 3 bases. This CDR3 region has 16 residues. CDR3 amino acids: CASSFEDRGPYYGYTF. In nucleotides, the CDR3 is TGTGCCAGCAGCTTCGAAGACAGGGGGCCCTACTATGGCTACACCTTC.

This chain connects TRBV27 to TRBJ2-1; 8 nucleotides line up with TRBD1. Trimming cost V 4 bases and J 4 bases; bases outside gene matches: 12. Germline V gene data show CDR1 as MNHEY and CDR2 as SMNVEV (reference sequence). The CDR3 sequence is 17 residues long. CDR3 DNA: TGTGCCAGCAGTTACCCTCCCGGGGACAGGTTATACAATGAGCAGTTCTTC. Its translation: CASSYPPGDRLYNEQFF.

The chain carries TRBV7-8 and TRBJ2-1; no definite D call. The CDR3 runs 14 residues. V lost 1 base and J lost 0, with 4 bases in between. Germline CDR1 is SGHVS and CDR2 is FQNEAQ. The CDR3 here is CASSLGSSYNEQFF. The CDR3 nucleotides are TGTGCCAGCAGCTTAGGGAGCTCCTACAATGAGCAGTTCTTC.

The V call is TRBV28, the J call TRBJ2-1; 10 positions agree with TRBD2. From germline, CDR1 is MDHEN and CDR2 SYDVKM. Trimming at V came to 4 bases and at J to 3 bases, leaving 6 bases not matched to a gene. There are 16 residues in the CDR3. CDR3 coding DNA: TGTGCCAGCAGTTACCTAGCGGGAGAAATCTACAATGAGCAGTTCTTC. This sequence encodes CASSYLAGEIYNEQFF. Full variable domain (remainder filled in from reference TRBV28 and TRBJ2-1): DVKVTQSSRYLVKRTGEKVFLECVQDMDHENMFWYRQDPGLGLRLIYFSYDVKMKEKGDIPEGYSVSREKKERFSLILESASTNQTSMYLCASSYLAGEIYNEQFFGPGTRLTVL.

This chain links TRBV19 with TRBJ2-7, with D perhaps TRBD1 (6 bases). The CDR3 length is 15 residues. Per germline, CDR1 LNHDA and CDR2 SQIVND (reference sequence). V was trimmed by 4 bases and J by 2 bases, leaving 15 bases between them. This chain's CDR3 is CASSTSGERAYEQYF. DNA of the CDR3: TGTGCCAGTAGTACCTCAGGGGAAAGGGCCTACGAGCAGTACTTC.

The chain carries TRBV6-5 and TRBJ1-1, with D uncertain. Trimming pared 0 bases from V and 5 bases from J, leaving 13 bases between. Germline CDR1 MNHEY, CDR2 SVGAGI. This CDR3 contains 15 residues. The CDR3 spells CASSYSAVAGTEAFF. CDR3 in DNA: TGTGCCAGCAGTTACTCTGCGGTAGCGGGGACTGAAGCTTTCTTT.

The chain has TRBV25-1 and TRBJ2-2; 9 nucleotides line up with TRBD2. V lost 6 bases to trimming and J lost 6 bases; unmatched junction nucleotides: 5. Germline V gene sequence: CDR1 MGHDK, CDR2 SYGVNS. The CDR3 consists of 14 residues. The CDR3 here is CASRVAGVAGELFF. The CDR3 bases are TGTGCCAGCAGAGTAGCGGGGGTGGCCGGGGAGCTGTTTTTT.